A single sample is the source of the 31 T cell receptor beta chains below, sequenced in a study of T cells after yellow fever vaccination. Using its own MiXCR run on the 5' RACE reads, TCRdb lists one record per CDR3 protein. The profile shows just under 600,000 distinct CDR3 sequences, roughly 12% of them singletons. The sample was PBMCs, taken on the day of the yellow fever booster vaccination. The receptors here all came from a man aged 25 to 40 who received the YFV17D yellow fever vaccine.

The V gene is TRBV12-3 or TRBV12-4, the J gene TRBJ2-1; a weak D match, TRBD2 (6 bases). V was cut by 6 bases and J by 8 bases, with 17 bases left in between. This CDR3 region has 14 residues. DNA for the CDR3: TGTGCCAGCAGGTCTGGAGGGCCCCGCTATGAGCAGTTCTTC. Protein sequence: CASRSGGPRYEQFF.

This chain joins TRBV6-2 or TRBV6-3 and TRBJ1-5, with 7 bases matching TRBD1. The CDR3 has 14 amino acids. Germline V gene lookup returns CDR1 MNHEY and CDR2 SVGEGT. J gave up 0 bases and V 7 bases, and 3 bases lay outside the gene matches. Written as DNA, the CDR3 is TGTGCCAGCAATCACAGGGGTAGCAATCAGCCCCAGCATTTT. The encoded protein is CASNHRGSNQPQHF.

This chain uses TRBV28 with TRBJ1-5; D is undetermined. The CDR3 loop spans 16 amino acids. Trimming stripped 3 bases from V and 1 base from J, with 13 bases between. CDR1 MDHEN and CDR2 SYDVKM come from the germline V gene. DNA for the CDR3: TGTGCCAGCAGTTTCCTGGGAGAGGGCAGCAATCAGCCCCAGCATTTT. As protein: CASSFLGEGSNQPQHF.

This chain connects TRBV7-9 to TRBJ2-1, with D possibly being TRBD1 (5 bases). The CDR3 runs to 12 residues. The germline V gene encodes CDR1 SEHNR and CDR2 FQNEAQ (reference sequence). The V end lost 4 bases, the J end lost 10 bases, and 11 bases lay between the germline ends. The CDR3 DNA is TGTGCCAGCAGCTGGGGCACGGCCGAGCAGTTCTTC. Translating gives CASSWGTAEQFF.

There are a few counts of this clonotype. The chain recombines TRBV6-2 or TRBV6-3 with TRBJ2-7, with D possibly TRBD2 on 6 matching bases. Trimming took off 4 bases at V and 4 bases at J, with 14 bases between the two ends. This CDR3 has 14 amino acids. Germline CDR1 MNHEY, CDR2 SVGEGT. CDR3 sequence: CASSSGRVLYEQYF. DNA for the CDR3: TGTGCCAGCAGTTCCGGGAGAGTGTTGTACGAGCAGTACTTC.

A few counts support this clonotype. V is TRBV11-2 and J is TRBJ2-7; 7 bases agree with TRBD1. Germline V lookup: CDR1 SGHAT, CDR2 FQNNGV. V trimming: 4 bases; J trimming: 0 bases; junction bases outside the gene matches: 6. The CDR3 runs to 15 residues. DNA for the CDR3: TGTGCCAGCAGCTCCTCGGACAGGCGCTCCTACGAGCAGTACTTC. It specifies CASSSSDRRSYEQYF.

The rearrangement joins TRBV12-3 or TRBV12-4 to TRBJ2-1; TRBD2 might be the D (6 bases). Trimming took off 6 bases at V and 3 bases at J, with 15 bases between the two ends. The CDR3 covers 15 residues. The CDR3 nucleotides are TGTGCCAGCAGGCCGGGTAGCGGAGGCTACAATGAGCAGTTCTTC. Protein sequence: CASRPGSGGYNEQFF.

This clonotype has just a few counts. The gene calls are TRBV6-5 and TRBJ2-7, with 7 positions matching TRBD2. J gave up 1 base and V 5 bases, and 5 bases lay outside the gene matches. CDR1 and CDR2 (germline): MNHEY, SVGAGI. There are 14 residues in the CDR3. CDR3 nucleotide sequence: TGTGCCAGCAGTCCCCTGGGGGGGTCCTACGAGCAGTACTTC. Its protein product is CASSPLGGSYEQYF.

This clonotype occurred a few times. This chain's CDR3 is CASTFSGASTDTQYF. The CDR3 DNA reads as TGTGCCAGCACCTTTAGCGGGGCGAGCACAGATACGCAGTATTTT. The chain joins TRBV5-8 to TRBJ2-3; 8 nucleotides align to TRBD2. The germline CDR1 and CDR2 sequences are SGHTS and YDEGEE. The CDR3 sequence is 15 residues long. V shed 6 bases and J 0 bases; nucleotides not matched to a gene: 6. Full variable domain (rest looked up from reference TRBV5-8 and TRBJ2-3): EAGVTQSPTHLIKTRGQQATLRCSPISGHTSVYWYQQALGLGLQFLLWYDEGEERNRGNFPPRFSGRQFPNYSSELNVNALELEDSALYLCASTFSGASTDTQYFGPGTRLTVL.

This chain connects TRBV7-9 to TRBJ2-1; 8 bases are a match to TRBD2. With V trimmed by 0 bases and J by 8 bases, 9 bases remained unmatched. The CDR3 loop spans 16 amino acids. The germline V gene has CDR1 SEHNR and CDR2 FQNEAQ (reference sequence). The CDR3: CASSLAGTRSAHEQFF. The CDR3 DNA is TGTGCCAGCAGCTTAGCCGGGACTAGGAGTGCCCATGAGCAGTTCTTC.

The sample holds a few counts of this clonotype. The J gene is TRBJ1-5, the V gene TRBV30; D is possibly TRBD1 (6 bases). Looked up from germline, CDR1 is GTSNPN and CDR2 is SVGIG (reference sequence). V lost 0 bases, J lost 6 bases, and 12 bases lay in between. This CDR3 is built from 14 residues. The CDR3 is CAWSVGGPSQPQHF. The CDR3 nucleotides read TGTGCCTGGAGTGTGGGGGGGCCATCTCAGCCCCAGCATTTT.

The gene calls are TRBV6-1 and TRBJ2-5, with 11 bases aligning to TRBD2. J was trimmed by 4 bases and V by 5 bases; bases with no gene match: 9. The CDR3 has 16 residues. The germline V gene has CDR1 MNHNS and CDR2 SASEGT. CDR3 sequence (DNA): TGTGCCAGCAGTCTCCTTAGCGGGAGGGCTGGAGAGACCCAGTACTTC. Its protein product is CASSLLSGRAGETQYF.

There are a few counts of this clonotype. The chain links TRBV5-5 to TRBJ1-5, with no clear D. CDR3 length: 15 residues. Germline CDR1 and CDR2: SGHKS and YYEKEE (reference sequence). V shed 3 bases and J shed 6 bases, with 16 bases lying between them. The CDR3 region has the DNA TGTGCCAGCAGCTCGTCTTGGTTGACAAGTCAGCCCCAGCATTTT. Translated, it gives CASSSSWLTSQPQHF.

As to this clonotype: One junction end disagrees with the germline gene, perhaps due to a read error. The DNA for the CDR3 is TGTGCTAGCAGTCCGACTAGCGCAATCTCCTACAATGAGCAGTTCTTC. Translated, it gives CASSPTSAISYNEQFF. V usage is TRBV7-7 and J usage is TRBJ2-1, with 8 nucleotides matching TRBD2. The CDR3 totals 16 residues. Germline V lookup: CDR1 SSHAT, CDR2 FNYEAQ (reference sequence).

This clonotype has more than one count but fewer than ten. The CDR3 here is CSVELAGGPTDTQYF. CDR3 sequence (DNA): TGCAGCGTTGAACTAGCGGGAGGGCCTACAGATACGCAGTATTTT. The V call is TRBV29-1, the J call TRBJ2-3; 12 nucleotides agree with TRBD2. Looked up from germline, CDR1 is SQVTM and CDR2 is ANQGSEA. The CDR3 runs to 15 residues. The V gene end was trimmed by 2 bases and the J gene end by 3 bases; junction bases not matched to a gene: 3.

V gene TRBV29-1 combines with J gene TRBJ2-3; D is unclear. The length of the CDR3 is 13 residues. Trimming pared 7 bases from V and 5 bases from J, leaving 16 bases between. Germline CDR1 is SQVTM and CDR2 is ANQGSEA. This CDR3 reads CSGEPPLVDTQYF. In DNA form, the CDR3 reads TGCAGCGGCGAGCCACCCTTGGTAGATACGCAGTATTTT.

In its sample, this clonotype was seen a few times. The chain couples TRBV29-1 to TRBJ2-7, with TRBD2 identical over 7 bases. The CDR3 contains 14 residues. Germline CDR1 SQVTM, CDR2 ANQGSEA. J gave up 2 bases and V 3 bases, and 7 bases lay outside the gene matches. This chain's CDR3 is CSVEGAGKTYEQYF. CDR3 bases: TGCAGCGTTGAGGGAGCGGGAAAAACCTACGAGCAGTACTTC.

This clonotype was observed at least ten times. The chain combines TRBV5-4 with TRBJ2-2; D ambiguous. Trimming stripped 7 bases from V and 5 bases from J, with 9 bases between. Germline V CDR1 and CDR2: SGHNT, YYREEE (reference sequence). This CDR3 contains 12 residues. In DNA, the CDR3 is TGTGCCAGCCCAGGCCTAACCGGGGAGCTGTTTTTT. This codes for CASPGLTGELFF.

This clonotype has at least ten counts. V and J are TRBV12-3 or TRBV12-4 and TRBJ2-7; no reliable D call. CDR3 size: 11 residues. Deletions cut 5 bases from V and 3 bases from J, with 5 bases between. The CDR3 is CASSAIYEQYF. In DNA, the CDR3 is TGTGCCAGCAGTGCCATCTACGAGCAGTACTTC.

Ten or more counts support this clonotype. This CDR3 is CASSFNPRDEQFF. CDR3 DNA: TGTGCCAGCAGTTTTAATCCCCGAGATGAGCAGTTCTTC. The rearrangement links TRBV28 to TRBJ2-1; D is unclear. Germline V gene lookup returns CDR1 MDHEN and CDR2 SYDVKM. Trimming pared 3 bases from V and 8 bases from J, leaving 11 bases between. There are 13 residues in the CDR3.

The sample holds a few counts of this clonotype. The chain joins TRBV20-1 to TRBJ2-3; tentatively, D is TRBD2 (5 bases). V was shortened by 0 bases and J by 5 bases, with 12 bases between the two germline ends. CDR3 length equals 14 residues. CDR1 is DFQATT and CDR2 is SNEGSKA in the germline V gene (reference sequence). The CDR3 is CSARDLTRGDTQYF. The DNA of the CDR3 is TGCAGTGCTAGAGACCTCACTCGGGGAGATACGCAGTATTTT.

This clonotype was picked up a small number of times. The V and J genes are TRBV6-5 and TRBJ2-5; D ambiguous. Germline values: CDR1 MNHEY, CDR2 SVGAGI. The CDR3 extends over 14 amino acids. V lost 2 bases, J lost 4 bases, and 11 bases lay in between. In DNA, the CDR3 is TGTGCCAGCAGTTACCGCTCCCGCGGAGAGACCCAGTACTTC. Translated: CASSYRSRGETQYF.

This clonotype was detected many times. This rearrangement joins TRBV5-1 to TRBJ2-2, with 7 bases identical to TRBD2. This CDR3 is built from 16 residues. With 0 bases clipped from V and 0 bases from J, the junction kept 2 bases outside the gene matches. The germline V gene encodes CDR1 SGHRS and CDR2 YFSETQ. The CDR3 is CASSLGAGTNTGELFF. CDR3 DNA: TGCGCCAGCAGCTTGGGAGCGGGGACGAACACCGGGGAGCTGTTTTTT.

The chain employs TRBV5-1 and TRBJ1-1; perhaps TRBD1 as D (5 bases). V dropped 0 bases and J dropped 5 bases, with 17 bases sitting between them. The CDR3 consists of 16 residues. CDR1 is SGHRS and CDR2 is YFSETQ in the germline V gene. CDR3 sequence: CASSLGDRGASTEAFF. The DNA of the CDR3 is TGCGCCAGCAGCTTGGGTGACAGAGGAGCAAGTACTGAAGCTTTCTTT.

The rearrangement uses TRBV4-2 and TRBJ2-7; D not certain. This CDR3 has 14 amino acids. V gave up 1 base and J gave up 6 bases, with 13 bases separating them. From germline, CDR1 is LGHNA and CDR2 YNFKEQ. The CDR3 sequence: CASSQASVLSEQYF. The CDR3 bases are TGTGCCAGCAGCCAAGCGAGCGTCTTATCCGAGCAGTACTTC.

This clonotype was seen more than once but under ten times. V usage is TRBV20-1 and J usage is TRBJ2-3; a weak D match, TRBD2 (5 bases). Germline loops: CDR1 DFQATT, CDR2 SNEGSKA (reference sequence). The CDR3 is 13 amino acids. Trimming stripped 3 bases from V and 5 bases from J, with 12 bases between. The CDR3 sequence is CSASRGSVDTQYF. The CDR3 DNA sequence: TGCAGTGCTAGTCGAGGGAGCGTAGATACGCAGTATTTT.

This rearrangement joins TRBV2 to TRBJ1-1; TRBD1 agrees at 7 bases. The CDR3 covers 18 residues. V shed 0 bases and J 0 bases; nucleotides not matched to a gene: 10. The germline CDR1 and CDR2 sequences are SNHLY and FYNNEI. The CDR3 reads CASSEAGGTADMNTEAFF. CDR3 sequence (DNA): TGTGCCAGCAGTGAAGCGGGCGGGACAGCCGACATGAACACTGAAGCTTTCTTT. Combining the CDR3 with reference TRBV2 and TRBJ1-1 gives the whole variable domain EPEVTQTPSHQVTQMGQEVILRCVPISNHLYFYWYRQILGQKVEFLVSFYNNEISEKSEIFDDQFSVERPDGSNFTLKIRSTKLEDSAMYFCASSEAGGTADMNTEAFFGQGTRLTVV.

The rearrangement links TRBV29-1 to TRBJ2-1; D is perhaps TRBD2 (5 bases). CDR3 length: 14 residues. With 5 bases removed from V and 0 bases from J, the gap between germline ends came to 11 bases. The germline CDR1 and CDR2 sequences are SQVTM and ANQGSEA. CDR3 in DNA: TGCAGCGTTACGGGGAAGGCCTCCTACAATGAGCAGTTCTTC. Translated, it gives CSVTGKASYNEQFF.

The chain links TRBV30 to TRBJ2-7, with D possibly TRBD2 on 5 matching bases. CDR1 and CDR2 (germline): GTSNPN, SVGIG (reference sequence). The CDR3 has 15 residues. With 0 bases removed from V and 6 bases from J, the gap between germline ends came to 18 bases. CDR3 in DNA: TGTGCCTGGAGTGTATGGACCGGGAAAAGGGTCGAGCAGTACTTC. Translating gives CAWSVWTGKRVEQYF.

The rearrangement uses TRBV6-1 and TRBJ2-5; possible D gene TRBD2, 5 bases. Trimming shortened V by 8 bases and J by 5 bases, and 15 bases separated the two germline ends. There are 13 residues in the CDR3. The germline gives CDR1 MNHNS, CDR2 SASEGT. CDR3 loop: CASWKRPRETQYF. The CDR3 DNA reads as TGTGCCAGCTGGAAGCGGCCGAGGGAGACCCAGTACTTC.

The gene calls are TRBV5-1 and TRBJ1-4; the D is unclear. The ends were cut back, 0 bases at V and 4 bases at J, with 10 bases in the middle. The CDR3 contains 15 residues. Germline V gene sequence: CDR1 SGHRS, CDR2 YFSETQ. The CDR3 DNA reads TGCGCCAGCAGCTTGGAGTCCGGAATTAATGAAAAACTGTTTTTT. The encoded protein is CASSLESGINEKLFF.